Listed below are T cell receptor beta chains from one sample, sequenced in a study of T-cell memory formation after mild COVID-19. TCRdb re-derived calls from the 5' RACE reads in MiXCR, one entry per CDR3 protein. The table records roughly 300,000 distinct CDR3 sequences, around 15% of them present only once. Material: PBMCs or a T cell subset sorted from them (not recorded which). All receptors derive from a man younger than 30 who had mild COVID-19 (a few samples of this study predate the infection). Cell type and time point are not known. CDR3s include the opening cysteine and the closing phenylalanine or tryptophan. A D gene is named only where the DNA matches it firmly. Size values are once, few and many counts, or a class for expanded clones, and some rows have none.

D	V	J	size	CDR3	DNA
-	TRBV21-1	TRBJ2-5	few	CASPPQSAETQYF	TGTGCCAGCCCGCCACAAAGTGCGGAGACCCAGTACTTC
-	TRBV27	TRBJ2-1	many	CASTSGGGPAGAQFF	TGTGCCAGCACCTCTGGGGGAGGGCCGGCGGGGGCGCAGTTCTTC
TRBD2	TRBV14	TRBJ2-3	few	CASSRGLAADTQYF	TGTGCCAGCAGCCGCGGACTAGCAGCAGATACGCAGTATTTT
-	TRBV7-2	TRBJ1-6	-	CASSFRVTASNSPLHF	TGTGCCAGCAGCTTCAGGGTTACTGCTTCTAATTCACCCCTCCACTTT
-	TRBV7-9	TRBJ2-3	few	CASFDTQYF	TGTGCCAGCTTCGATACGCAGTATTTT
-	TRBV6-6	TRBJ1-5	few	CASSGSQPQHF	TGTGCCAGCTCGGGGAGTCAGCCCCAGCATTTT
-	TRBV4-2	TRBJ2-3	-	CASSQGSGGGYLTQYF	TGTGCCAGCAGCCAAGGGTCGGGTGGGGGCTACCTTACGCAGTATTTT
TRBD1	TRBV24-1	TRBJ2-7	-	CATSDPGQGNEQYF	TGTGCCACCAGTGATCCGGGACAGGGTAACGAGCAGTACTTC
-	TRBV7-2	TRBJ2-5	many	CASRMAAHQETQYF	TGTGCCAGCAGAATGGCGGCTCACCAAGAGACCCAGTACTTC
-	TRBV6-6	TRBJ1-2	-	CASRSGPEPPDYTF	TGTGCCAGCAGATCAGGACCGGAGCCTCCAGACTACACCTTC
-	TRBV9	TRBJ2-2	few	CASSVRTEPNTGELFF	TGTGCCAGCAGCGTTCGGACCGAGCCGAACACCGGGGAGCTGTTTTTT
-	TRBV27	TRBJ2-5	-	CASSLRFQETQYF	TGTGCCAGCAGTTTACGGTTCCAAGAGACCCAGTACTTC
-	TRBV6-1	TRBJ2-1	-	CASSVFGILRDEQFF	TGTGCCAGCAGTGTATTTGGGATCCTCCGGGATGAGCAGTTCTTC
TRBD1	TRBV27	TRBJ2-7	-	CASSWTGAGEQYF	TGTGCCAGCAGTTGGACAGGGGCAGGTGAGCAGTACTTC
-	TRBV24-1	TRBJ2-1	many	CATSDSGRDENEQFF	TGTGCCACCAGTGACTCGGGACGAGATGAAAATGAGCAGTTCTTC
-	TRBV19	TRBJ2-7	-	CASSPGAGSLYEQYF	TGTGCCAGTAGTCCCGGTGCAGGGAGTCTCTACGAGCAGTACTTC
-	TRBV18	TRBJ1-5	-	CASSPIAGQPQHF	TGTGCCAGCTCACCGATAGCAGGTCAGCCCCAGCATTTT
-	TRBV12-3/TRBV12-4	TRBJ1-5	-	CASSPGRNWDQPQHF	TGTGCCAGCAGTCCCGGTCGGAATTGGGATCAGCCCCAGCATTTT
-	TRBV6-2/TRBV6-3	TRBJ2-4	-	CASSYVRRALAKNIQYF	TGTGCCAGCAGTTATGTCCGACGGGCCCTAGCCAAAAACATTCAGTACTTC
TRBD2	TRBV5-1	TRBJ2-1	-	CASSLSPGGHEQFF	TGCGCCAGCAGCTTGTCGCCGGGGGGGCACGAGCAGTTCTTC
-	TRBV6-5	TRBJ1-5	-	CASSYSRGFSQWPQHF	TGTGCCAGCAGTTACTCGCGGGGTTTCTCCCAATGGCCCCAGCATTTT
-	TRBV20-1	TRBJ2-5	-	CSARSWGAEETQYF	TGCAGTGCTAGATCCTGGGGGGCAGAAGAGACCCAGTACTTC
-	TRBV7-2	TRBJ1-4	few	CASSLGPSLAREKLFF	TGTGCCAGCAGCTTAGGACCTAGCTTGGCCCGAGAAAAACTGTTTTTT
TRBD2	TRBV4-1	TRBJ2-3	few	CASSLFRGERDTQYF	TGCGCCAGCAGCCTTTTCCGGGGGGAGAGAGATACGCAGTATTTT
-	TRBV5-1	TRBJ2-6	-	CASSLVGGGGASGANVLTF	TGCGCCAGCAGCTTGGTCGGAGGGGGAGGCGCCTCTGGGGCCAACGTCCTGACTTTC
-	TRBV6-5	TRBJ1-5	-	CASSPTRTSAGQPQHF	TGTGCCAGCAGCCCCACGAGGACCTCAGCAGGCCAGCCCCAGCATTTT
-	TRBV25-1	TRBJ2-3	many	CASSDPRGTDTQYF	TGTGCCAGCAGTGACCCCAGGGGCACAGATACGCAGTATTTT
TRBD1	TRBV20-1	TRBJ2-2	-	CSATRTGLNTGELFF	TGCAGTGCTACTCGGACAGGCCTGAACACCGGGGAGCTGTTTTTT
-	TRBV6-1	TRBJ2-3	-	CASRRRFLGWMTGTDTQYF	TGTGCCAGCAGGAGGCGGTTTTTGGGATGGATGACAGGCACAGATACGCAGTATTTT
-	TRBV4-2	TRBJ1-1	many	CASSRLGVQANTEAFF	TGTGCCAGCAGCAGACTAGGGGTCCAGGCGAACACTGAAGCTTTCTTT
-	TRBV12-3/TRBV12-4	TRBJ1-5	few	CASSFTGDGNQPQHF	TGTGCCAGCAGTTTCACCGGGGACGGCAATCAGCCCCAGCATTTT
TRBD1	TRBV5-1	TRBJ1-2	few	CASSPYRDRGSRAHGYTF	TGCGCCAGCAGCCCATACCGGGACAGGGGCTCAAGGGCCCATGGCTACACCTTC
-	TRBV4-3	TRBJ2-7	many	CASSQVGGALREQYF	TGCGCCAGCAGCCAAGTGGGTGGGGCCTTACGCGAGCAGTACTTC
TRBD1	TRBV5-4	TRBJ2-7	few	CASSPGDRGRLEQYF	TGTGCCAGCAGCCCAGGGGACAGGGGAAGATTGGAGCAGTACTTC
-	TRBV7-9	TRBJ2-7	many	CASSSSSGVYEQYF	TGTGCCAGCAGCTCCTCCTCGGGGGTCTACGAGCAGTACTTC
TRBD2	TRBV7-9	TRBJ2-3	-	CASSPLAGSSTDTQYF	TGTGCCAGCAGCCCTCTAGCGGGGTCGAGCACAGATACGCAGTATTTT
TRBD2	TRBV6-6	TRBJ2-5	few	CASSYLGGQETQYF	TGTGCCAGCAGTTATTTGGGGGGGCAAGAGACCCAGTACTTC
-	TRBV12-3/TRBV12-4	TRBJ2-1	many	CASSSAVMFGQFF	TGTGCCAGCAGTTCCGCGGTGATGTTTGGGCAGTTCTTC
-	TRBV9	TRBJ1-2	few	CASSQDSAYGYTF	TGTGCCAGCAGCCAGGACAGCGCCTATGGCTACACCTTC
TRBD1	TRBV20-1	TRBJ1-2	-	CSAGNRQGREGYTF	TGCAGTGCTGGAAACCGACAGGGGCGAGAGGGCTACACCTTC
-	TRBV12-3/TRBV12-4	TRBJ2-3	-	CASDLQGGRDTQYF	TGTGCCAGCGACCTTCAGGGGGGGCGAGATACGCAGTATTTT
-	TRBV4-3	TRBJ1-6	once	CASSQGEDPNSPLHF	TGCGCCAGCAGCCAAGGCGAAGATCCCAATTCACCCCTCCACTTT
-	TRBV7-3	TRBJ1-1	many	CASSSGGLTEAFF	TGTGCCAGCAGTTCCGGTGGGTTGACTGAAGCTTTCTTT
-	TRBV4-3	TRBJ2-5	-	CASSQVVVGSQETQYF	TGCGCCAGCAGCCAAGTGGTCGTGGGGTCCCAAGAGACCCAGTACTTC
TRBD2	TRBV12-3/TRBV12-4	TRBJ2-3	-	CASSGTGTSGGSVTDTQYF	TGTGCCAGCAGTGGAACCGGGACTAGCGGGGGATCCGTCACAGATACGCAGTATTTT
-	TRBV15	TRBJ1-5	-	CATSRDRRDPQHF	TGTGCCACCAGCAGAGATCGCAGGGATCCCCAGCATTTT
-	TRBV6-2/TRBV6-3	TRBJ1-2	-	CASSYSSQPPDYGYTF	TGTGCCAGCAGTTACTCTTCTCAGCCCCCTGATTATGGCTACACCTTC
TRBD1	TRBV10-3	TRBJ1-2	few	CAISDSDRGVRRYTF	TGTGCCATCAGTGACTCGGACAGGGGAGTAAGGCGCTACACCTTC
TRBD2	TRBV4-3	TRBJ2-2	few	CASSRTLAGLIGELFF	TGCGCCAGCAGCCGCACACTAGCGGGCCTTATCGGGGAGCTGTTTTTT
TRBD1	TRBV7-2	TRBJ2-7	-	CASSLAAGGYEQYF	TGTGCCAGCAGCTTAGCGGCAGGGGGCTACGAGCAGTACTTC
TRBD1	TRBV6-1	TRBJ2-1	few	CASSEGQGRNEQFF	TGTGCCAGCAGTGAGGGACAGGGGAGAAATGAGCAGTTCTTC
-	TRBV5-1	TRBJ2-5	-	CASSLDIERETQYF	TGCGCCAGCAGCTTGGATATCGAGCGGGAGACCCAGTACTTC
-	TRBV6-6	TRBJ2-5	-	CASSYSIPPGPGETQYF	TGTGCCAGCAGTTACTCGATCCCTCCCGGGCCGGGGGAGACCCAGTACTTC